This T cell receptor beta chain was retrieved from a study of blood T cell repertoires in COVID-19. Overall study context: PBMCs, B-cell-depleted T cells, or T cells were the source of the cDNA or gDNA that made up the material.

Participants were aged about 18 to 95 years, lived in roughly 23 US areas, and enrolled virtually. In assigning cohorts, the study relied on participant-reported clinical history. The CDR3 runs to 15 residues. Germline CDR1 and CDR2: SGDLS and YYNGEE. The junction had 2 bases not matched to a gene; V was cut back by 0 bases and J by 3 bases. How the authors handled the data: Estimates of nucleated cell counts were drawn from the amplification of reference gene primers. Generated by immunoSEQ multiplex PCR, the TCRdb table keeps only in-frame clones and is missing some. V and J calls plus clone size are reproduced from that table; the DNA served to infer D and trimming. Of 130,000 to 150,000 clones in the sample, about 90% were seen once.

Sequencing was done on a sample of PBMCs or T cells enriched from blood (not recorded which). This TCR was recovered from a woman in her thirties or forties who had been exposed to COVID-19. The chain has TRBV9 and TRBJ2-5; 10 nucleotides agree with TRBD1. The CDR3 DNA reads as TGTGCCAGCAGCGTAGGAGGGACAGGGGAAGAGACCCAGTACTTC. It specifies CASSVGGTGEETQYF. Together with reference TRBV9 and TRBJ2-5, the CDR3 gives the full variable domain: DSGVTQTPKHLITATGQRVTLRCSPRSGDLSVYWYQQSLDQGLQFLIQYYNGEERAKGNILERFSAQQFPDLHSELNLSSLELGDSALYFCASSVGGTGEETQYFGPGTRLLVL.